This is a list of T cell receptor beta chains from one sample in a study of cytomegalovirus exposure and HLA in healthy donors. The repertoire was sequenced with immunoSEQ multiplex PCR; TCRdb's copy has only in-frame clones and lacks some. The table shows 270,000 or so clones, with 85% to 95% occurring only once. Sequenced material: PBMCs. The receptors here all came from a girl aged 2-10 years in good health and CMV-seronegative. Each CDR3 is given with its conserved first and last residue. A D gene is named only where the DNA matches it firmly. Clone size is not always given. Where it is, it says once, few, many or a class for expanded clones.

CASSRAHRGGEKLFF,TGTGCCAGTAGTAGAGCCCACAGGGGTGGGGAAAAACTGTTTTTT,TRBD1,-,TRBJ1-4,TRBV19
CASRSGQSTYEQYF,TGTGCCAGCAGATCCGGACAGAGCACCTACGAGCAGTACTTC,-,-,TRBJ2-7,TRBV4-2
CASSRQGGDYEQYF,TGTGCCAGCAGCCGACAGGGGGGAGACTACGAGCAGTACTTC,TRBD1,once,TRBJ2-7,TRBV11-2
CASSSGGRGTYEQYF,TGTGCCAGCAGCTCAGGAGGCAGGGGGACCTACGAGCAGTACTTC,TRBD1,-,TRBJ2-7,TRBV5-8
CAWSFRSSTEAFF,TGTGCCTGGAGTTTTAGGAGCTCGACTGAAGCTTTCTTT,-,-,TRBJ1-1,TRBV30
CAWTFSGAGDEQFF,TGTGCCTGGACCTTTAGCGGGGCAGGGGATGAGCAGTTCTTC,TRBD2,-,TRBJ2-1,TRBV30
CASSPTSGLAGGLSGTQYF,TGTGCCAGCTCACCGACATCGGGACTAGCGGGGGGCCTCTCCGGGACCCAGTACTTC,TRBD2,few,TRBJ2-5,TRBV18
CASSYMTGSGYTF,TGTGCCAGCAGTTATATGACAGGCAGTGGCTACACCTTC,-,once,TRBJ1-2,TRBV6-5
CASSQPGQGALYEQYF,TGCGCCAGCAGCCAGCCGGGACAGGGCGCACTCTACGAGCAGTACTTC,TRBD1,-,TRBJ2-7,TRBV4-1
CASRNRFGYTF,TGTGCCAGCAGGAATAGATTTGGCTACACCTTC,-,-,TRBJ1-2,TRBV27
CASSLGFEAFF,TGTGCCAGCAGCTTGGGGTTTGAGGCTTTCTTT,-,-,TRBJ1-1,TRBV5-4
CASSLLAGAQETQYF,TGTGCCAGCAGCCTACTAGCGGGGGCTCAAGAGACCCAGTACTTC,TRBD2,-,TRBJ2-5,TRBV6-5
CASSKARTSGRGVNTGELFF,TGTGCCAGCAGCAAAGCCCGAACTAGCGGGAGAGGGGTAAACACCGGGGAGCTGTTTTTT,-,-,TRBJ2-2,TRBV21-1
CASRNRQGTEAFF,TGTGCCAGCAGGAACCGACAGGGGACTGAAGCTTTCTTT,TRBD1,-,TRBJ1-1,TRBV6-1
CASSQRTGGGKLFF,TGCGCCAGCAGCCAGCGGACAGGGGGCGGGAAACTGTTTTTT,TRBD1,-,TRBJ1-4,TRBV4-1
CASSIASGGNNEQFF,TGTGCCAGTAGTATAGCTAGCGGAGGGAACAATGAGCAGTTCTTC,TRBD2,-,TRBJ2-1,TRBV19
CASRSRGNQPQHF,TGTGCCAGCAGATCACGGGGAAATCAGCCCCAGCATTTT,-,-,TRBJ1-5,TRBV2
CAIRDDRDYYGYTF,TGTGCCATCAGGGACGACAGGGACTACTATGGCTACACCTTC,TRBD1,-,TRBJ1-2,TRBV10-3
CASSSGFSSYEQYF,TGTGCCAGTAGTAGCGGGTTCTCCTCCTACGAGCAGTACTTC,-,-,TRBJ2-7,TRBV19
CASSFRKNYGYTF,TGTGCCAGCAGTTTCAGGAAGAACTATGGCTACACCTTC,-,-,TRBJ1-2,TRBV28
CASSVVQGFTDTQYF,TGTGCCAGCAGCGTAGTTCAGGGGTTCACAGATACGCAGTATTTT,-,-,TRBJ2-3,TRBV9
CASSQGGTGISEQYF,TGTGCCAGCAGCCAAGGCGGGACAGGAATTTCCGAGCAGTACTTC,TRBD1,-,TRBJ2-7,TRBV14
CASSPEGLNEQFF,TGTGCCAGCAGCCCGGAGGGCCTCAATGAGCAGTTCTTC,-,-,TRBJ2-1,TRBV7-9
CASSLANRGYEQYF,TGTGCCAGCAGCTTAGCGAACAGGGGCTACGAGCAGTACTTC,TRBD1,-,TRBJ2-7,TRBV7-6
CASSLELSGGLYGYTF,TGCGCCAGCAGCTTGGAGCTCTCTGGGGGCCTCTATGGCTACACCTTC,-,-,TRBJ1-2,TRBV5-1
CASSQDLRGATNEKLFF,TGTGCCAGCAGCCAAGATCTCAGGGGGGCAACTAATGAAAAACTGTTTTTT,TRBD1,once,TRBJ1-4,TRBV4-2
CAISELPSGGLTGELFF,TGTGCCATCAGTGAGCTCCCTAGCGGGGGTCTCACCGGGGAGCTGTTTTTT,TRBD2,-,TRBJ2-2,TRBV10-3
CASSLTAGRGLETQYF,TGTGCCAGCAGCTTAACTGCGGGAAGAGGGTTGGAGACCCAGTACTTC,-,-,TRBJ2-5,TRBV7-9
CASSLAGGVTQYF,TGTGCCAGCAGCTTAGCGGGGGGGGTGACCCAGTACTTC,TRBD2,-,TRBJ2-5,TRBV11-1
CASSLWWGGGATETQYF,TGTGCCAGCAGCTTATGGTGGGGCGGGGGGGCGACGGAGACCCAGTACTTC,TRBD2,once,TRBJ2-5,TRBV13
CASSVGQGGEKLFF,TGTGCCAGCAGCGTTGGACAGGGAGGTGAAAAACTGTTTTTT,TRBD1,-,TRBJ1-4,TRBV9
CASSLEMASGVSYNEQFF,TGTGCCAGCAGCTTAGAGATGGCTAGCGGGGTCTCCTACAATGAGCAGTTCTTC,TRBD2,-,TRBJ2-1,TRBV7-9
CASSVTGLGSPLHF,TGTGCCAGCAGCGTTACAGGGTTAGGCTCACCCCTCCACTTT,-,-,TRBJ1-6,TRBV9
CASSDRDEQFF,TGCGCCAGCAGCGACCGGGATGAGCAGTTCTTC,-,-,TRBJ2-1,TRBV5-1
CASQGQAGQPQHF,TGTGCCAGCCAGGGACAGGCGGGGCAGCCCCAGCATTTT,TRBD1,-,TRBJ1-5,TRBV2
CASSNTGTGLKYF,TGTGCCAGTAGTAACACCGGGACAGGGCTGAAGTACTTC,TRBD1,-,TRBJ2-5,TRBV19
CASVDRLTGELFF,TGCGCCAGCGTCGACAGGCTCACCGGGGAGCTGTTTTTT,-,-,TRBJ2-2,TRBV5-1
CAWSAVSPEAFF,TGTGCCTGGAGTGCAGTCTCTCCTGAAGCTTTCTTT,-,-,TRBJ1-1,TRBV30
CASSSLAGGAYEQYF,TGTGCCAGCAGCTCCCTAGCGGGAGGGGCCTACGAGCAGTACTTC,TRBD2,-,TRBJ2-7,TRBV7-6
CASSPLSTGSYEQYF,TGTGCCAGCTCACCACTCAGTACAGGTTCTTACGAGCAGTACTTC,-,once,TRBJ2-7,TRBV18
CAISRRDNEQFF,TGTGCCATCAGTCGCCGGGACAATGAGCAGTTCTTC,-,-,TRBJ2-1,TRBV10-3
CASSHRSGYSYEQYF,TGTGCCAGTAGTCATCGGAGCGGGTACTCCTACGAGCAGTACTTC,-,-,TRBJ2-7,TRBV19
CASSIDRASLTEAFF,TGTGCCAGTAGTATAGATCGAGCATCTCTTACTGAAGCTTTCTTT,-,-,TRBJ1-1,TRBV19
CATSTTSGGAATYEQYF,TGTGCCACCAGCACTACCTCTGGGGGGGCTGCCACCTACGAGCAGTACTTC,-,-,TRBJ2-7,TRBV15
CASTGDRGRLATEAFF,TGTGCCAGTACTGGGGACAGGGGGCGTTTGGCCACTGAAGCTTTCTTT,TRBD1,-,TRBJ1-1,TRBV19
CASSPGLAGETQYF,TGCGCCAGCAGCCCGGGACTAGCGGGTGAGACCCAGTACTTC,TRBD2,-,TRBJ2-5,TRBV5-1
CASSTGQGGITDTQYF,TGTGCCAGCAGCACCGGACAGGGCGGCATCACAGATACGCAGTATTTT,TRBD1,-,TRBJ2-3,TRBV7-3
CASLDDRGWEKLFF,TGTGCCAGCCTAGACGACAGGGGATGGGAAAAACTGTTTTTT,TRBD1,-,TRBJ1-4,TRBV28
CASSARYEQFF,TGTGCCAGTAGTGCGAGATATGAGCAGTTCTTC,-,-,TRBJ2-1,TRBV19
CASSIVVMGGPGELFF,TGTGCCAGTAGTATAGTTGTCATGGGGGGACCCGGGGAGCTGTTTTTT,-,-,TRBJ2-2,TRBV19
CASSFRDISGQPQHF,TGTGCCAGCAGTTTCCGGGACATCTCGGGTCAGCCCCAGCATTTT,-,-,TRBJ1-5,TRBV7-8
CASNPGLRENNQPQHF,TGTGCCAGTAATCCGGGACTCCGGGAAAATAATCAGCCCCAGCATTTT,-,-,TRBJ1-5,TRBV19
CASKPGLVTDTQYF,TGCGCCAGCAAACCGGGACTAGTGACAGATACGCAGTATTTT,TRBD2,once,TRBJ2-3,TRBV5-1
CASSEVYRDREYF,TGTGCCAGCAGTGAAGTTTACCGGGACAGGGAGTATTTT,TRBD1,-,TRBJ1-4,TRBV6-1
CSVEEANEQYF,TGCAGCGTTGAAGAGGCCAACGAGCAGTACTTC,-,-,TRBJ2-7,TRBV29-1